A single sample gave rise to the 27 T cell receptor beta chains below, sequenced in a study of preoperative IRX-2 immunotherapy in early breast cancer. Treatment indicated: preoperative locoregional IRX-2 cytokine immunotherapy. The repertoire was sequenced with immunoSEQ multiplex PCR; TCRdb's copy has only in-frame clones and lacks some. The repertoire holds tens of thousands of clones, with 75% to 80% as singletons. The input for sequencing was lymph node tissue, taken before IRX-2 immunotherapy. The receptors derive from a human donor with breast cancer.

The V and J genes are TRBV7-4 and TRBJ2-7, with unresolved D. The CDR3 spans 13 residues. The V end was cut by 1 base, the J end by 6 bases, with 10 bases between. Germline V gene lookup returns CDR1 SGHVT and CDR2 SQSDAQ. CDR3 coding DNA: TGTGCCAGCAGCTTAGAGTCGGTTGGCGAGCAGTACTTC. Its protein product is CASSLESVGEQYF.

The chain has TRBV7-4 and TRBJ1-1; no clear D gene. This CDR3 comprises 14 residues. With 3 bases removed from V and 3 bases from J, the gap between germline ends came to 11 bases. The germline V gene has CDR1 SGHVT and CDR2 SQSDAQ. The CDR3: CASSLMRVDTEAFF. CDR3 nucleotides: TGTGCCAGCAGCTTGATGAGGGTTGACACTGAAGCTTTCTTT.

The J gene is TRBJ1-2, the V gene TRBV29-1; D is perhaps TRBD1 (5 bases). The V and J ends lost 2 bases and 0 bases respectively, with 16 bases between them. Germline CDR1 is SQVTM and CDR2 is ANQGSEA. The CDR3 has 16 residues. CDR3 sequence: CSVELVTGRANYGYTF. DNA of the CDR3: TGCAGCGTTGAATTAGTTACAGGCCGAGCTAACTATGGCTACACCTTC.

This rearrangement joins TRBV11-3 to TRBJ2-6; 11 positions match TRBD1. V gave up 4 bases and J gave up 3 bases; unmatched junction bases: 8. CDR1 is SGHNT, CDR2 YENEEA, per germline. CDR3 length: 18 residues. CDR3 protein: CASSWTGGASGGANVLTF. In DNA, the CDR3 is TGTGCCAGCAGCTGGACAGGGGGCGCCTCGGGTGGGGCCAACGTCCTGACTTTC.

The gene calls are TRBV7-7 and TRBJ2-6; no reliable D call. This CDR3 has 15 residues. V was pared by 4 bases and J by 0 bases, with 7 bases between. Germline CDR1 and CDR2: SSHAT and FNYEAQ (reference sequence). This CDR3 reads CASSSGPSGANVLTF. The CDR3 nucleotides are TGTGCCAGCAGCTCCGGCCCCTCTGGGGCCAACGTCCTGACTTTC.

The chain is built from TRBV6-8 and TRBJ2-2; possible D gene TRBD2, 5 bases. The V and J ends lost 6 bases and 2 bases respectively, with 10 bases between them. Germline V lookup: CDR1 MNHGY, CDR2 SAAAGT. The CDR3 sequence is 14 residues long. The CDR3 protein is CASSRDVNTGELFF. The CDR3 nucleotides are TGTGCCAGCAGCCGGGATGTAAACACCGGGGAGCTGTTTTTT.

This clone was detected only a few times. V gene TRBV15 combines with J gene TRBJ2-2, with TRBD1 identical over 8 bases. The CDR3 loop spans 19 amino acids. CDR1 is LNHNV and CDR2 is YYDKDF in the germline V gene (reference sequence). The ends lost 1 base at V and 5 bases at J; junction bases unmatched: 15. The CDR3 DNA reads TGTGCCACCAGCAGAGCGATACTTCTCGGACAGGGTGGGACCGGGGAGCTGTTTTTT. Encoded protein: CATSRAILLGQGGTGELFF.

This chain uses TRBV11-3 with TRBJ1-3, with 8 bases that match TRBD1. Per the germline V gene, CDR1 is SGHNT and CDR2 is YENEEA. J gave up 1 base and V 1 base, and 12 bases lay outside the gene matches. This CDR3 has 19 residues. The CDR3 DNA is TGTGCCAGCAGCTTAGGAGGGACAGGCTTAAAGTCGTCTGGAAACACCATATATTTT. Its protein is CASSLGGTGLKSSGNTIYF.

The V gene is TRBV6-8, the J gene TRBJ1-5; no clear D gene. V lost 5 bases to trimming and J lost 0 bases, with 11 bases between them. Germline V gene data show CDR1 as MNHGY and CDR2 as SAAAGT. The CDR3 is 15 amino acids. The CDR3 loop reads CASSGFRDSNQPQHF. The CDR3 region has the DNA TGTGCCAGCAGTGGCTTTCGTGATAGCAATCAGCCCCAGCATTTT.

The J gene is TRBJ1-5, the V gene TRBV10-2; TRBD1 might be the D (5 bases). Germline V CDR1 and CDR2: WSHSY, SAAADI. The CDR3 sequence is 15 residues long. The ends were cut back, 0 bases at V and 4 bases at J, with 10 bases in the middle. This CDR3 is CASSESGHRNQPQHF. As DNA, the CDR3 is TGCGCCAGCAGTGAGTCGGGGCATCGAAATCAGCCCCAGCATTTT.

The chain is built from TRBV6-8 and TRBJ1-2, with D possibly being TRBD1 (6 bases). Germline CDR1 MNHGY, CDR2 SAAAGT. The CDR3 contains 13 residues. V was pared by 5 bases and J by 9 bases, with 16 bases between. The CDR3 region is CASSGTLYDRYTF. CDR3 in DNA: TGTGCCAGCAGTGGGACACTTTACGACCGCTACACCTTC.

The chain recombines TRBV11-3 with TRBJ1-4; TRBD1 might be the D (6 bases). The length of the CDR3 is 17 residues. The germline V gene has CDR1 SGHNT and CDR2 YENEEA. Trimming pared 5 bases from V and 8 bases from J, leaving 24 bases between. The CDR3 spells CASSPRRTQGREEKLFF. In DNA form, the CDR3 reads TGTGCCAGCAGCCCTCGCCGGACACAGGGTCGAGAGGAAAAACTGTTTTTT.

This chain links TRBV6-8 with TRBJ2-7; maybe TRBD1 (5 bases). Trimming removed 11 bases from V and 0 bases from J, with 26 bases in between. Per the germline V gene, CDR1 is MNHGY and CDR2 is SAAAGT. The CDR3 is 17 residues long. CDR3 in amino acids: CASSGQGDVSSSYEQYF. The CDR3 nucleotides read TGTGCCTCCTCCGGGCAGGGCGACGTCTCGAGCTCCTACGAGCAGTACTTC.

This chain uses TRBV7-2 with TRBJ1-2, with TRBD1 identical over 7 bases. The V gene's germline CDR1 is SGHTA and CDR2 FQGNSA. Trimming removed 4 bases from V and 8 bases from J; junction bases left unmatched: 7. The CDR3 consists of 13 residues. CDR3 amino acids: CASSSRTGPGYTF. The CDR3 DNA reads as TGTGCCAGCAGCTCCAGGACAGGCCCGGGCTACACCTTC.

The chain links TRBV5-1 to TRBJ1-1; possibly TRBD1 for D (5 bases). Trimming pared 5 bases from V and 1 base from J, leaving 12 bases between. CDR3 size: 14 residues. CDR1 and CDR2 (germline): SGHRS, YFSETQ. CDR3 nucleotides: TGCGCCAGCAGATCCCAGGGAGGGAACACTGAAGCTTTCTTT. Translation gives CASRSQGGNTEAFF.

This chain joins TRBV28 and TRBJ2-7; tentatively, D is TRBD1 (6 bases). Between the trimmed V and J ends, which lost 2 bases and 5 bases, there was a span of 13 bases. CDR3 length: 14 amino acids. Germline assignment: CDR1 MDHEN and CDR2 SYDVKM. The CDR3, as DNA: TGTGCCAGCAGTTTAACAGGCAGGGGCAACGAGCAGTACTTC. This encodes CASSLTGRGNEQYF.

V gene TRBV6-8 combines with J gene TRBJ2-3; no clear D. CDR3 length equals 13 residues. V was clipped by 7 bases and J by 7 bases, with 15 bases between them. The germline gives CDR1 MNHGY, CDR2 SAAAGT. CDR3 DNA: TGTGCCAGCATTTCGCTAAAGGAAAATACGCAGTATTTT. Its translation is CASISLKENTQYF.

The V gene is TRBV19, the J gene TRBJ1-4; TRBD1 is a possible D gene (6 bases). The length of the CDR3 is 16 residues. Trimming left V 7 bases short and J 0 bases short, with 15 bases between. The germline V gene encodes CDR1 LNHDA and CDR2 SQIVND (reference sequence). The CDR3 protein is CASTFSPGATNEKLFF. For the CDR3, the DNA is TGTGCCAGTACCTTCTCTCCAGGGGCAACTAATGAAAAACTGTTTTTT.

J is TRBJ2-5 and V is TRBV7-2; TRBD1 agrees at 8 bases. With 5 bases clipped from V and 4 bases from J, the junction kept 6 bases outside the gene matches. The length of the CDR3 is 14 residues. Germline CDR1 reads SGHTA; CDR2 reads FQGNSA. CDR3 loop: CASSADRVGETQYF. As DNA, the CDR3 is TGTGCCAGCAGCGCGGACAGGGTGGGAGAGACCCAGTACTTC.

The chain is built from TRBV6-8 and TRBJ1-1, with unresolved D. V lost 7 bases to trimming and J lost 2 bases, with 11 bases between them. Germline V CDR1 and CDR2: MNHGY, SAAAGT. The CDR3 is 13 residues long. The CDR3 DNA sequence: TGTGCCAGCACTTCGGGGTCCAACACTGAAGCTTTCTTT. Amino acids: CASTSGSNTEAFF.

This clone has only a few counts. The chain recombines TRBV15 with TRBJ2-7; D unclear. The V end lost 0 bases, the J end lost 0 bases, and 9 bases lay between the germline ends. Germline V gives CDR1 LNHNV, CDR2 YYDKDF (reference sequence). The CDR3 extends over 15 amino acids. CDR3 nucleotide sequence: TGTGCCACCAGCAGAGATCGGGTCAGCTCCTACGAGCAGTACTTC. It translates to CATSRDRVSSYEQYF.

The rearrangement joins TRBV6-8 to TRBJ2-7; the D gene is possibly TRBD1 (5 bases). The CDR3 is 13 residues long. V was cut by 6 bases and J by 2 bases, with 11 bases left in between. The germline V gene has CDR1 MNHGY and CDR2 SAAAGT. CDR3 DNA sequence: TGTGCCAGCAGCCGGCACAGGACCTACGAGCAGTACTTC. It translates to CASSRHRTYEQYF.

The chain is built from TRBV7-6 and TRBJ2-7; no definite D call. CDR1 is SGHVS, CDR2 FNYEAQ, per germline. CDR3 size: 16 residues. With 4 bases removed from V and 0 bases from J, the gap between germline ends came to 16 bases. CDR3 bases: TGTGCCAGCAGCTCCGAAGCCGGGTTAAGCTCCTACGAGCAGTACTTC. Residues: CASSSEAGLSSYEQYF.

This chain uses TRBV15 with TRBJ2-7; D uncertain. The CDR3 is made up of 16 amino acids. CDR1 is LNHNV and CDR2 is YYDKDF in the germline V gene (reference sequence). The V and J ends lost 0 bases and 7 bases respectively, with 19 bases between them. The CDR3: CATSREWVGPGREQYF. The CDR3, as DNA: TGTGCCACCAGCAGAGAATGGGTAGGCCCCGGGCGGGAGCAGTACTTC.

Written as DNA, the CDR3 is TGTGCCAGCAGCTCCTCAAGGGGGGTAGGGCTACTAGAGACCCAGTACTTC. It translates to CASSSSRGVGLLETQYF. The chain employs TRBV7-5 and TRBJ2-5. TRBV7-5 is a recognized pseudogene. The CDR3 totals 17 residues.

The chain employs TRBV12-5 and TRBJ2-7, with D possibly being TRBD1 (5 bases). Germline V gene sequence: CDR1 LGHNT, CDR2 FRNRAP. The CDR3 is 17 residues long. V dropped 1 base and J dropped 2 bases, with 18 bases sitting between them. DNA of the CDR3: TGTGCTAGTGGTTTGGGGGTGTACACAGGAATACCCTACGAGCAGTACTTC. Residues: CASGLGVYTGIPYEQYF.

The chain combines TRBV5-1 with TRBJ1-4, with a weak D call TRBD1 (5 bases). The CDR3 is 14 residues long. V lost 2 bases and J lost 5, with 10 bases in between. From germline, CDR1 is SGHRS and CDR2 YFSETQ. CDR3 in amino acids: CASSLGDRNEKLFF. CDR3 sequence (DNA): TGCGCCAGCAGCTTAGGGGATAGGAATGAAAAACTGTTTTTT.